This note documents a single TCR beta chain sequence. The sample belongs to a study of CD8 T cells in Susac syndrome. Trimming took 6 bases from V and 12 from J, leaving 18 bases between them. The CDR3 spans 12 residues. Germline CDR1 and CDR2: SGHTA and FQGNSA. cDNA came from around 0.54 to 1 ug RNA primed by random hexamers. MiXCR was run by TCRdb on the immunoSEQ multiplex PCR reads, yielding one entry per CDR3 protein. The sample lists roughly 120,000 distinct CDR3 sequences, around 94% occurring once. This rearrangement joins TRBV7-2 to TRBJ2-7, with D perhaps TRBD1 (5 bases). The receptor's source is a human donor in good health. The source material was CD4+ T cells from PBMCs. In nucleotides, the CDR3 is TGTGCCAGCAGTTTCACAGGCGACAAGCCGTACTTC. Translated, it gives CASSFTGDKPYF.